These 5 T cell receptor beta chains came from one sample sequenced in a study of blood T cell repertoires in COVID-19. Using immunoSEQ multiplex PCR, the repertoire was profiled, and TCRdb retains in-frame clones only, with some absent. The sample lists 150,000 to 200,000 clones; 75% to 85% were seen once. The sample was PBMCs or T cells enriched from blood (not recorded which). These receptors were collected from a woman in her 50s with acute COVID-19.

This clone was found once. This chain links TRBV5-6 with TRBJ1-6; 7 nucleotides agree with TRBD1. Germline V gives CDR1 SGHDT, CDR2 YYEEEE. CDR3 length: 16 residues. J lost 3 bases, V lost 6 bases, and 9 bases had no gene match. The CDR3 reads CASIRGQVRYNSPLHF. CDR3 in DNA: TGTGCCAGCATCCGAGGACAGGTTCGCTATAATTCACCCCTCCACTTT.

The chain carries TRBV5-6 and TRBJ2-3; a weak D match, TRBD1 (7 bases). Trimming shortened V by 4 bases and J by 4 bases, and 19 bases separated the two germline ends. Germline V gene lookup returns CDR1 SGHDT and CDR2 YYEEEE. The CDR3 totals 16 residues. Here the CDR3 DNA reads TGTGCCAGCAGCCGCCAGAGGTCCAGGGGGGCAGATACGCAGTATTTT. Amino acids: CASSRQRSRGADTQYF.

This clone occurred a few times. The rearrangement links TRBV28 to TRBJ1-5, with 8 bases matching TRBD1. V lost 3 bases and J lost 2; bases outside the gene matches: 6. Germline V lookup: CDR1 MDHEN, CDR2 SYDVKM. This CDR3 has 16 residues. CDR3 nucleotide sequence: TGTGCCAGCAGTTTTCCCAAACAGGGGGGCAATCAGCCCCAGCATTTT. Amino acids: CASSFPKQGGNQPQHF.

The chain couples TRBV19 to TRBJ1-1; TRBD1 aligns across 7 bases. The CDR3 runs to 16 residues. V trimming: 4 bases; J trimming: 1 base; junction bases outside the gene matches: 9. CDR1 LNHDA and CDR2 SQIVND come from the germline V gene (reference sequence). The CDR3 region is CASSTGNRGSNTEAFF. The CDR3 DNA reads TGTGCCAGTAGTACGGGTAACAGGGGATCGAACACTGAAGCTTTCTTT.

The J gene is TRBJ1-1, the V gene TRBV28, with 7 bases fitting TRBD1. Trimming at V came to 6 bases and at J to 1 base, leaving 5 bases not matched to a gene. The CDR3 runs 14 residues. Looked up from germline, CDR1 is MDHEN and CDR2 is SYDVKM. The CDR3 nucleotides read TGTGCCAGCAGGACAGGGCTTACGAACACTGAAGCTTTCTTT. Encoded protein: CASRTGLTNTEAFF.